This T cell receptor beta chain emerged from a study of blood T cell repertoires in COVID-19. Study-wide background: PBMCs, B-cell-depleted T cells, or T cells provided the cDNA or gDNA that made up the material.

V lost 5 bases and J 5 bases, leaving 10 bases between the germline ends. The CDR3 contains 12 residues. Seattle's cohort entered during active infection and was followed longitudinally. Authors' methods: The assay estimated nucleated cells by amplifying reference gene primers. The repertoire was sequenced with immunoSEQ multiplex PCR; TCRdb's copy has only in-frame clones and lacks some. The DNA was the basis for D and trimming; V, J and clone size are from that table. The sample lists 450,000 or so clones; about 90% were seen once. The chain links TRBV12-3 or TRBV12-4 to TRBJ2-7; perhaps TRBD1 as D (6 bases). This clonotype was sampled from a man aged 18 to 30 with COVID-19, enrolled during active disease. Specimen: peripheral blood. DNA for the CDR3: TGTGCCAGCAGTGCACAGGGAAACGAGCAGTACTTC. As protein: CASSAQGNEQYF.